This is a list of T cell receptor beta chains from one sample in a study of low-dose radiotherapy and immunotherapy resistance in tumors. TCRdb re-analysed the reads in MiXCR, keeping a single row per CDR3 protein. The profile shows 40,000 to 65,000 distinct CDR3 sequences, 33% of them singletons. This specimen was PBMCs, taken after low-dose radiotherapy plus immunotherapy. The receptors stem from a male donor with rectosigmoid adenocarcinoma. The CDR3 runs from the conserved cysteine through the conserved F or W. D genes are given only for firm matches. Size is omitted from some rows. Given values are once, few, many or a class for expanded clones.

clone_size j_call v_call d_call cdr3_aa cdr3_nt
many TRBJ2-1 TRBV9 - CASSVSSGNYEQFF TGTGCCAGCAGCGTATCTTCCGGGAACTATGAGCAGTTCTTC
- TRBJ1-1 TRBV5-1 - CASSLTGLNTEAFF TGCGCCAGCAGCTTGACAGGGTTGAACACTGAAGCTTTCTTT
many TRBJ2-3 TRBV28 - CASSLGRTDTQYF TGTGCCAGCAGTTTGGGCAGGACGGATACGCAGTATTTT
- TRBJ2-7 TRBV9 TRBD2 CASSVGERGGSQQYF TGTGCCAGCAGCGTAGGAGAGCGGGGGGGATCCCAGCAGTACTTC
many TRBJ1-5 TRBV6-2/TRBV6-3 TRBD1 CASGSYRGYQPQHF TGTGCCAGCGGTTCCTACAGGGGTTACCAGCCCCAGCATTTT
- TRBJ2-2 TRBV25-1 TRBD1 CASGTGRDTGELFF TGTGCCAGCGGGACAGGGAGAGACACCGGGGAGCTGTTTTTT
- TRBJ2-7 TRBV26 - CASRSGQGADEQYF TGTGCCAGCAGGTCGGGACAGGGTGCCGACGAGCAGTACTTC
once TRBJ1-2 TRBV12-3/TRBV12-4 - CASTPNIYGYTF TGTGCCAGCACCCCGAATATTTATGGCTACACCTTC
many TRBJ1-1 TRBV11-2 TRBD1 CASSQLGGGGGSWAFF TGTGCCAGCAGTCAACTCGGAGGGGGCGGTGGATCGTGGGCTTTCTTT
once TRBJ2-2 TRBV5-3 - CASSFVGEAGELFF TGTGCCAGCAGCTTCGTTGGGGAGGCCGGGGAGCTGTTTTTT
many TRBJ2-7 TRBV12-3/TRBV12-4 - CASSSGRMSYEQYF TGTGCCAGCAGCTCGGGACGGATGTCCTACGAGCAGTACTTC
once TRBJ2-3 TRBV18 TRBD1 CASSPRTGGTDTQYF TGTGCCAGCTCACCACGGACAGGGGGCACAGATACGCAGTATTTT
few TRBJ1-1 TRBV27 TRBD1 CASSSWDRGMNTEAFF TGTGCCAGCAGTTCCTGGGACAGGGGAATGAACACTGAAGCTTTCTTT
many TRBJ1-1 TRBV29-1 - CSVWGANSEAFF TGCAGCGTTTGGGGGGCTAATTCTGAAGCTTTCTTT
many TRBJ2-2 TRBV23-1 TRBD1 CASSLGDRETGELFF TGCGCCAGCAGTCTGGGGGACAGGGAAACCGGGGAGCTGTTTTTT
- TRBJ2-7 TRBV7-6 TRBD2 CASSRPATSGSIGYEQYF TGTGCCAGCAGCCGACCCGCGACTAGCGGGAGTATCGGGTACGAGCAGTACTTC
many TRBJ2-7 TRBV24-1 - CATSEAGVHEQYF TGTGCCACCAGTGAGGCCGGGGTCCACGAGCAGTACTTC
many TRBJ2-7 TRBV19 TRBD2 CASSPTSGSLSYF TGTGCCAGTAGTCCGACTAGCGGGAGCCTCTCGTACTTC
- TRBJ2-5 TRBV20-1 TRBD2 CSAISQGSSGSGETQYF TGCAGTGCTATCTCACAGGGGAGTAGCGGGAGTGGAGAGACCCAGTACTTC
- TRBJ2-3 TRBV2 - CASSGTGWDTQYF TGTGCCAGCAGTGGAACAGGGTGGGATACGCAGTATTTT
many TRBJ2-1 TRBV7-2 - CASALWGVRNEQFF TGTGCCAGCGCCCTTTGGGGGGTACGAAATGAGCAGTTCTTC
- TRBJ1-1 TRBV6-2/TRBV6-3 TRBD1 CASSWTGRGKNTEAFF TGTGCCAGCAGTTGGACAGGGAGGGGAAAGAACACTGAAGCTTTCTTT
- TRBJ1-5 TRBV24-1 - CATSDTRQGNQPQHF TGTGCCACCAGTGATACACGACAAGGCAATCAGCCCCAGCATTTT
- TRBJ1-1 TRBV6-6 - CASSYSGVNTEAFF TGTGCCAGCAGTTACTCTGGGGTCAACACTGAAGCTTTCTTT
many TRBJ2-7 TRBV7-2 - CASSSYGFEQYF TGTGCCAGCAGCTCATACGGATTCGAGCAGTACTTC
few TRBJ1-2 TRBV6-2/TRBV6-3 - CASSPGNYGYTF TGTGCCAGCAGTCCGGGGAACTATGGCTACACCTTC
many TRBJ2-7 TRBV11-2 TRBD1 CASSLGPLGQSSYEQYF TGTGCCAGCAGCTTAGGGCCCCTGGGACAGAGCTCCTACGAGCAGTACTTC
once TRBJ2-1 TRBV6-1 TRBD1 CASSAPGQGRNEQFF TGTGCCAGCAGTGCACCGGGACAGGGCCGCAATGAGCAGTTCTTC
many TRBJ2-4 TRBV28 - CASSSPTAPVTSFGAKNIQYF TGTGCCAGCAGTTCGCCGACAGCCCCGGTAACTAGCTTCGGTGCCAAAAACATTCAGTACTTC
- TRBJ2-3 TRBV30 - CAWSGRDTQYF TGTGCCTGGAGTGGCAGAGATACGCAGTATTTT
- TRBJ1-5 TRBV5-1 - CASSLAPGSNQPQHF TGCGCCAGCAGCTTGGCCCCCGGTAGCAATCAGCCCCAGCATTTT
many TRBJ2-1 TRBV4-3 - CASSQPNNEQFF TGCGCCAGCAGCCAACCCAACAATGAGCAGTTCTTC
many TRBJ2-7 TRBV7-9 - CASSLFGGISEQYF TGTGCCAGCAGCTTATTTGGGGGGATCAGCGAGCAGTACTTC
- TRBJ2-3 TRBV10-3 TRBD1 CAISYRGTDTQYF TGTGCCATCAGCTACAGGGGAACAGATACGCAGTATTTT
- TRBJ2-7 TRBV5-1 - CASSLGNEQYF TGCGCCAGCAGCCTGGGAAACGAGCAGTACTTC
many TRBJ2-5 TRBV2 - CASRTDSPETQYF TGTGCCAGCAGAACAGACAGCCCAGAGACCCAGTACTTC
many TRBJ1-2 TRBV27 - CASSPVGALSYGYTF TGTGCCAGCAGTCCCGTCGGGGCTTTGAGCTATGGCTACACCTTC
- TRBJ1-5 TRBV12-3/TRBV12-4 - CASSPGGGGNQPQHF TGTGCCAGCAGTCCCGGGGGGGGAGGCAATCAGCCCCAGCATTTT
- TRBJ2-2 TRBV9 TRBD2 CASSALAGGHTGELFF TGTGCCAGCAGCGCACTAGCGGGGGGCCACACCGGGGAGCTGTTTTTT
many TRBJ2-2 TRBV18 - CASSPRENTGELFF TGTGCCAGCTCACCACGGGAGAACACCGGGGAGCTGTTTTTT
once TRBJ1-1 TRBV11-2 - CASSHGSTEAFF TGTGCCAGCAGCCACGGAAGCACTGAAGCTTTCTTT
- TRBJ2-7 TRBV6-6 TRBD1 CASSEDGTGSYEQYF TGTGCCAGCAGTGAGGACGGGACAGGGAGCTACGAGCAGTACTTC
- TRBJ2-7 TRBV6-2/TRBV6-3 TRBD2 CASSSPGTSGVSSYEQYF TGTGCCAGCAGCTCCCCGGGGACTAGCGGGGTCAGCTCCTACGAGCAGTACTTC
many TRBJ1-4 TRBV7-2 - CASSPQGYNEKLFF TGTGCCAGCAGCCCACAGGGTTATAATGAAAAACTGTTTTTT
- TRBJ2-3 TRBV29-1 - CSVEDGIAVADTQYF TGCAGCGTTGAAGATGGGATAGCGGTGGCAGATACGCAGTATTTT
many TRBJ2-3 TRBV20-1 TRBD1 CSAHYRGQGVSSTDTQYF TGCAGTGCTCACTATAGAGGGCAGGGGGTTAGTAGCACAGATACGCAGTATTTT
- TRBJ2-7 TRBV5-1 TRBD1 CASSARTGDYEQYF TGCGCCAGCAGCGCAAGGACAGGGGACTACGAGCAGTACTTC
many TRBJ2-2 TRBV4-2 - CASSQESTGELFF TGTGCCAGCAGCCAAGAGAGTACCGGGGAGCTGTTTTTT